The clone carrying this T cell receptor beta chain was found a few times. Its antigen is undetermined. This sample was taken from a study of CD8 T cells in ankylosing spondylitis. Each TCR beta library was made by quantitative 5'-RACE that incorporated molecular barcodes. TCRdb re-analysed the 5' RACE reads in MiXCR, keeping a single row per CDR3 protein. Counted here are approximately 220,000 distinct CDR3 sequences, around 19% occurring once; the ten biggest clones make up approximately 42%. Looked up from germline, CDR1 is SGHAT and CDR2 is FQDESV (reference sequence). Trimming cost V 0 bases and J 2 bases, with 17 bases left between them. The CDR3 is 18 amino acids. Overall study findings and caveats: Disease-linked clones, CD8+, were relatively rare in peripheral blood. The study identified a TCR beta motif of several highly homologous variants that appeared characteristic of ankylosing spondylitis blood. Within matched ankylosing spondylitis synovial fluid, disease-linked clones were reportedly significantly enriched.

The sequenced sample was blood, either unsorted or a sorted T cell fraction (not recorded which). This receptor was identified in a male donor with ankylosing spondylitis. This chain joins TRBV11-1 and TRBJ2-1; D is uncertain. CDR3 sequence (DNA): TGTGCCAGCAGCTTAGCGGTTAGTTTAAAAGGGCCCTACAATGAGCAGTTCTTC. Its protein product is CASSLAVSLKGPYNEQFF.